This TCR beta chain is drawn from a study of identical twins. Germline V CDR1 and CDR2: MNHNS, SASEGT. V gave up 9 bases and J gave up 4 bases; unmatched junction bases: 7. The CDR3 consists of 14 residues. Regarding the study as a whole: The more abundant beta clonotypes in cord blood had fewer insertions, and memory repertoires did not show this.

TCRdb itself ran the 5' RACE reads through MiXCR, one entry per CDR3 protein. The profile shows roughly 240,000 distinct CDR3 sequences, 5.5% to 7% of them singletons. The table lists this clonotype with many counts. Its antigen remains unidentified. In every case, the donor was a healthy Caucasian. The sample was also linked to a second study, of yellow fever vaccine responses in identical twins.

The sequenced material came from memory (CD45RO+) T cells sorted from blood. The TCR sequence derives from a woman aged 18-35 years in good health. This chain links TRBV6-1 with TRBJ2-2; 8 positions match TRBD1. Here the CDR3 DNA reads TGTGCCAGTTCCGCACAGGGGGTCACCGGGGAGCTGTTTTTT. This translates into CASSAQGVTGELFF.